Listed below are T cell receptor beta chains from one sample, sequenced in a study of T cell repertoires in cytomegalovirus infection. These TCRs are of unknown antigen specificity. Each CDR3 protein is one row after TCRdb ran MiXCR on the reads. The sample lists about a million distinct CDR3 sequences, 30% to 40% occurring once. The sequencing used cultured CD8+ T cells from PBMCs, collected from culture after CMV antigen stimulation. The receptors shown here come from a human donor in good health (CMV status not recorded). Some clones in this sample may be carry-over from other donors' samples. Both conserved end residues are part of each CDR3. Fields, in order: CDR3 DNA, CDR3 protein, V gene, J gene, clone size, D gene. D genes are given only for firm matches. Clone size appears in some rows only: once, few, many, or a class for an expanded clone.

TGTGCCAGCAGCTTAACCCGTCAGGACCCAGCTAACTATGGCTACACCTTC	CASSLTRQDPANYGYTF	TRBV7-2	TRBJ1-2	many	-
TGTGCCAGCAGCTCCCGACAGGAGATTTCCTACGAGCAGTACTTC	CASSSRQEISYEQYF	TRBV7-9	TRBJ2-7	-	-
TGTGCCAGCAGTCCAGAACAATCCGGGAATGAGCAGTTCTTC	CASSPEQSGNEQFF	TRBV7-9	TRBJ2-1	-	-
TGTGCCACCAACTCAGGGGCGAACGTCCTGACTTTC	CATNSGANVLTF	TRBV19	TRBJ2-6	few	-
TGTGCCAGCAGACCGGACAGGGGAGTAACTGAAGCTTTCTTT	CASRPDRGVTEAFF	TRBV27	TRBJ1-1	-	TRBD1
TGTGCCAGCAGTTCCGCGGGGGCTGAAGGAGATACGCAGTATTTT	CASSSAGAEGDTQYF	TRBV27	TRBJ2-3	-	-
TGCGCCAGCAGCCAACAGACAGGGAGTCGCGATGAGCAGTTCTTC	CASSQQTGSRDEQFF	TRBV4-3	TRBJ2-1	-	TRBD1
TGCAGTGCTATCCAGAGAAGCTCCTACGAGCAGTACTTC	CSAIQRSSYEQYF	TRBV20-1	TRBJ2-7	-	-
TGTGCCAGCAGCGCCGGGGCGCGGGGGATAAACACCGGGGAGCTGTTTTTT	CASSAGARGINTGELFF	TRBV13	TRBJ2-2	few	TRBD2
TGTGCCAGCAGTGATCCGGCTGGGACTCCTGACACCGGGGAGCTGTTTTTT	CASSDPAGTPDTGELFF	TRBV2	TRBJ2-2	-	-
TGTGCCAGTAGTATAGATCGAAGACGGGGCTTGGGTGAAGCTTTCTTT	CASSIDRRRGLGEAFF	TRBV19	TRBJ1-1	-	-
TGTGCCAGCAGTGAAGTATGGGGGAACACTGAAGCTTTCTTT	CASSEVWGNTEAFF	TRBV6-1	TRBJ1-1	-	-
TGTGCCAGCAATCCGAAGTTTGGTCTCCCGAATGAAAAACTGTTTTTT	CASNPKFGLPNEKLFF	TRBV6-5	TRBJ1-4	-	-
TGTGCCAGCAGGGCCGGCGTTGGGTATTCACCCCTCCACTTT	CASRAGVGYSPLHF	TRBV27	TRBJ1-6	-	-
TGTGCCAGCGATGAGTCTGGAAAGACCCAGTACTTC	CASDESGKTQYF	TRBV2	TRBJ2-5	few	-
TGTGCCAGCAGCTTAAATGGGTTAGAAGCTTTCTTT	CASSLNGLEAFF	TRBV5-4	TRBJ1-1	few	-
TGTGCCAGCAGTTACTCTTCCCTATTTGGGACAGTTGTATGGTATGGCTACACCTTC	CASSYSSLFGTVVWYGYTF	TRBV6-5	TRBJ1-2	-	TRBD1
TGCGCCAGCAGCACCCGGACAGGCACCGGGGAGCTGTTTTTT	CASSTRTGTGELFF	TRBV4-1	TRBJ2-2	-	TRBD1
TGTGCCAGCAGCCCCGGGGGGGGGGCCCAAGATACGCAGTATTTT	CASSPGGGAQDTQYF	TRBV7-6	TRBJ2-3	-	TRBD2
TGTGCCAGCAGCTTAGGACCCTTCTATGGCTACACCTTC	CASSLGPFYGYTF	TRBV7-6	TRBJ1-2	few	-
TGTGCCAGCAGTCCACCCCCGGGACAGGCAGATACGCAGTATTTT	CASSPPPGQADTQYF	TRBV27	TRBJ2-3	-	TRBD1
TGTGCCAGCAGCCGTAACAGGGGGATCTACAATGAGCAGTTCTTC	CASSRNRGIYNEQFF	TRBV11-2	TRBJ2-1	few	TRBD1
TGTGCCAGCAGTTTATGGGGCGGGGGGGTTAACACCGGGGAGCTGTTTTTT	CASSLWGGGVNTGELFF	TRBV27	TRBJ2-2	-	TRBD2
TGTGCCAGCAGAGGACGGACAGGGGAAACTGAAGCTTTCTTT	CASRGRTGETEAFF	TRBV12-3/TRBV12-4	TRBJ1-1	few	TRBD1
TGCGCCAGCAGCCTAACAGGGAGCCTATACAATGAGCAGTTCTTC	CASSLTGSLYNEQFF	TRBV4-1	TRBJ2-1	-	-
TGCGCCAGCAGCCAGCTACAGGGGGCTCTGGATGGCTACACCTTC	CASSQLQGALDGYTF	TRBV4-1	TRBJ1-2	once	TRBD1
TGCGCCAGCAGCCAAGAGACAGGGGTTGGCACCGGGGAGCTGTTTTTT	CASSQETGVGTGELFF	TRBV4-1	TRBJ2-2	-	TRBD1
TGTGCCAGCAGTTACGATAGATCAGATACGCAGTATTTT	CASSYDRSDTQYF	TRBV6-6	TRBJ2-3	few	-
TGTGCCAGCATTGTATTCCTGGGGAACACCGGGGAGCTGTTTTTT	CASIVFLGNTGELFF	TRBV6-1	TRBJ2-2	-	-
TGTGCCAGCAGTCTAGCGGGGGAGCCTTACAATGAGCAGTTCTTC	CASSLAGEPYNEQFF	TRBV6-4	TRBJ2-1	-	TRBD2
TGTGCTAGCAGCTTAGCGCAGGACACTGAAGCTTTCTTT	CASSLAQDTEAFF	TRBV7-7	TRBJ1-1	few	-
TGTGCCAGCAGTTATCCCTGGGACAGGGGGTCCTCCGGGGCCAACGTCCTGACTTTC	CASSYPWDRGSSGANVLTF	TRBV27	TRBJ2-6	-	TRBD1
TGTGCCAGCAGCAATCGGGACAGCCAAGAGACCCAGTACTTC	CASSNRDSQETQYF	TRBV7-9	TRBJ2-5	few	TRBD1
TGTGCCAGCAGTCCCGAGGCATCATATGCAACTAATGAAAAACTGTTTTTT	CASSPEASYATNEKLFF	TRBV6-5	TRBJ1-4	few	-
TGTGCCAGCAGCTTAAGAGGGGCCATTGGTGATACGCAGTATTTT	CASSLRGAIGDTQYF	TRBV7-9	TRBJ2-3	many	-
TGCAGCGTTGAAGACGTCGAGCAGTACTTC	CSVEDVEQYF	TRBV29-1	TRBJ2-7	-	-
TGTGCCAGCAGTTTAGGTAGCGGGGGCCACGAGCAGTACTTC	CASSLGSGGHEQYF	TRBV12-3/TRBV12-4	TRBJ2-7	-	TRBD2
TGTGCCAGCAGCTTATACGGGTCGGGGTGGCAAGAGACCCAGTACTTC	CASSLYGSGWQETQYF	TRBV7-9	TRBJ2-5	-	-
TGTGCCAGCAGTCCAAGCCGGGACAGGGGAAATTCACCCCTCCACTTT	CASSPSRDRGNSPLHF	TRBV12-3/TRBV12-4	TRBJ1-6	-	TRBD1
TGTGCCAGCACTCATACCCGGAGCAATCAGCCCCAGCATTTT	CASTHTRSNQPQHF	TRBV6-2/TRBV6-3	TRBJ1-5	-	-
TGTGCCAGCAGTTACTCGACGAACTATGGCTACACCTTC	CASSYSTNYGYTF	TRBV6-5	TRBJ1-2	many	-
TGTGCCAGCAGCGCTGGGACAGTGAATAGCAATCAGCCCCAGCATTTT	CASSAGTVNSNQPQHF	TRBV9	TRBJ1-5	-	TRBD1
TGCGCCAGCAGCCAGTACAGGGATAGTTCACCCCTCCACTTT	CASSQYRDSSPLHF	TRBV4-1	TRBJ1-6	-	-
TGTGCCAGCAGCGGGGGAGGGGGCGACACCTTCTATGGCTACACCTTC	CASSGGGGDTFYGYTF	TRBV9	TRBJ1-2	-	TRBD1
TGTGCCAGCACCCAACCTGGGGGCAGTGGGAAAGCTTTCTTT	CASTQPGGSGKAFF	TRBV12-3/TRBV12-4	TRBJ1-1	-	-
TGCAGTGCCCACCCAGGGGTATACATGAACACTGAAGCTTTCTTT	CSAHPGVYMNTEAFF	TRBV20-1	TRBJ1-1	-	-
TGTGCCGTTAGGACAGACGTCCCAGATACGCAGTATTTT	CAVRTDVPDTQYF	TRBV5-4	TRBJ2-3	-	-
TGTGCCAGCAGATTTGGGACAGGGGGGAATGGCTACACCTTC	CASRFGTGGNGYTF	TRBV5-6	TRBJ1-2	-	TRBD1
TGTGCCAGCAGTGAAGCTTTTGAGAACACCGGGGAGCTGTTTTTT	CASSEAFENTGELFF	TRBV6-1	TRBJ2-2	-	-
TGCAGTGCTAGAGATCGAGACAGGCCCAATCAGCCCCAGCATTTT	CSARDRDRPNQPQHF	TRBV20-1	TRBJ1-5	-	-
TGTGCCAGCAGTTCCGGGACGATTCCGAGAGGCTACACCTTC	CASSSGTIPRGYTF	TRBV27	TRBJ1-2	-	-
TGCGCCAGCAGCCCGGGACAGGGGGTCTACGATGAGCAGTTCTTC	CASSPGQGVYDEQFF	TRBV4-1	TRBJ2-1	few	TRBD1
TGTGCCATCAGTGAAAATCTAGTCCCTGCCTACAATGAGCAGTTCTTC	CAISENLVPAYNEQFF	TRBV10-3	TRBJ2-1	few	-
TGTGCCAGCAGCCTCGGACAGGGGAATGGTGGCTACACCTTC	CASSLGQGNGGYTF	TRBV6-5	TRBJ1-2	few	TRBD1